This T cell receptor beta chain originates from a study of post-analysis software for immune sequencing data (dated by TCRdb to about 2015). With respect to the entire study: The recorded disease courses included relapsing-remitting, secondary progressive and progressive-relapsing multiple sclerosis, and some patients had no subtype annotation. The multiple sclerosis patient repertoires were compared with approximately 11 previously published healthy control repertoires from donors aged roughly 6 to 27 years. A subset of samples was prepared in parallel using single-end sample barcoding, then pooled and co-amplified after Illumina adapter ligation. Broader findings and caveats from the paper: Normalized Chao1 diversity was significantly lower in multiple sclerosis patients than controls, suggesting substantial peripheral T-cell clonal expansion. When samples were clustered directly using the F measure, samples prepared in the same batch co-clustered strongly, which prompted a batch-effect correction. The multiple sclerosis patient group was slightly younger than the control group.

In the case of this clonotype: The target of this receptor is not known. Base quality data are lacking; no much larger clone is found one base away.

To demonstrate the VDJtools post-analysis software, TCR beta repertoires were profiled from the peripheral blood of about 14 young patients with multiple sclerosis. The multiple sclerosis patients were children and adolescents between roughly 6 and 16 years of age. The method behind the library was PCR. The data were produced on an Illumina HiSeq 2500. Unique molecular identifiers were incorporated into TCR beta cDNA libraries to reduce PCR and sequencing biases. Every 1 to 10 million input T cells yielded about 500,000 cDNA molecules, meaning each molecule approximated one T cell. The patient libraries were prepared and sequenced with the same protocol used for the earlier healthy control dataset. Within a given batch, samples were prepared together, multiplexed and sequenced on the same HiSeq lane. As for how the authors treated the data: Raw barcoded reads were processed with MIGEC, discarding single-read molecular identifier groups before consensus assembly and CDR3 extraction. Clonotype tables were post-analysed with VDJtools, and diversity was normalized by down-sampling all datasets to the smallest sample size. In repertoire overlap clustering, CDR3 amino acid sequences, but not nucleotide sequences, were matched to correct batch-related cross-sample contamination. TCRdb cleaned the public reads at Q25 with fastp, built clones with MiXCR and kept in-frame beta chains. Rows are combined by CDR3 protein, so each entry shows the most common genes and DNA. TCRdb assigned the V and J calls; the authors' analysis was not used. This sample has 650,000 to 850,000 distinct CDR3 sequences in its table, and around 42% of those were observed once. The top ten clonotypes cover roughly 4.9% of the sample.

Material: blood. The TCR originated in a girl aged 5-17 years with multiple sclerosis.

The CDR3 in this case is CSAVPPGQGYEQYF. The sequence in DNA is TGCAGTGCTGTACCCCCGGGACAGGGGTACGAGCAGTACTTC. Rearrangement joined TRBV20-1 to TRBJ2-7; TRBD1 fits 10 bases in the junction. The CDR3 goes from the cysteine to the phenylalanine over 14 residues. Only CDR3 DNA remains: 42 bases, in frame from the first base. The CDR1 and CDR2 encoded by the germline V gene (reference sequence) are DFQATT and SNEGSKA. V ends up 5 bases short and J 4 bases short, with an unmatched junction base count of 8.